Listed below are T cell receptor beta chains from one sample, sequenced in a study of blood T cell repertoires in COVID-19. The data were produced by immunoSEQ multiplex PCR, yet TCRdb's version contains in-frame clones alone and is incomplete. The sample has 150,000 to 200,000 clones, about 83% seen once; the top ten hold under 9.5%. The sample taken for sequencing was PBMCs or T cells enriched from blood (not recorded which). The receptors were gathered from a woman in her 30s who had recovered from COVID-19. Both conserved end residues are part of each CDR3. D genes are given only for firm matches. Clone size is not always given. Where it is, it says once, few, many or a class for expanded clones.

cdr3_nt cdr3_aa clone_size v_call d_call j_call
TGTGCCAGCAGCCACAGGACAGGGAGCTCCTACAATGAGCAGTTCTTC CASSHRTGSSYNEQFF . TRBV5-6 TRBD1 TRBJ2-1
TGTGCCAGCAGTGTCGAACTAGCGCCCCCCTACAATGAGCAGTTCTTC CASSVELAPPYNEQFF . TRBV28 TRBD2 TRBJ2-1
TGCGCCAGCAGTGAGCCTCCAGCAACGGGGACTGAAGCTTTCTTT CASSEPPATGTEAFF once TRBV10-1 . TRBJ1-1
TGTGCCAGCAGCTCTTTTAGCGGGAGGGACTTCAATGAGCAGTTCTTC CASSSFSGRDFNEQFF . TRBV11-2 TRBD2 TRBJ2-1
TGCGCCAGCAGCCAAGAAAGAGATGAGCAGTTCTTC CASSQERDEQFF . TRBV4-1 . TRBJ2-1
TGTGCCAGCAGTGCCGGGACAGGGGGCTATGGCTACACCTTC CASSAGTGGYGYTF . TRBV27 TRBD1 TRBJ1-2
TGTGCCAGCAGTTTAGGGGGGGACTATGACAATGAGCAGTTCTTC CASSLGGDYDNEQFF . TRBV28 TRBD2 TRBJ2-1
TGTGCCAGCTCACAGGACAGGGCCCAAGCTTTCTTT CASSQDRAQAFF . TRBV18 TRBD1 TRBJ1-1
TGTGCCAGCAGTTTGGAGGGGAACTACAATGAGCAGTTCTTC CASSLEGNYNEQFF once TRBV27 . TRBJ2-1
TGTGCCAGTCTCGAGGACTCTGGAAACACCATATATTTT CASLEDSGNTIYF . TRBV19 . TRBJ1-3
TGTGCCAGCAGCCAAGCCCAAGGACAGGGAGGGTCTGGAAACACCATATATTTT CASSQAQGQGGSGNTIYF . TRBV3-1/TRBV3-2 TRBD1 TRBJ1-3
TGTGCCAGCAGTTCCCCCGGTAGCGCGATCACAGATACGCAGTATTTT CASSSPGSAITDTQYF . TRBV6-5 . TRBJ2-3
TGTGCCAGCAGCGCAACTAGCGGGAGGGTGGGTGAGCAGTTCTTC CASSATSGRVGEQFF . TRBV7-9 TRBD2 TRBJ2-1
TGTGCCAGCAGCTTAGCGGAGACAGGGACCTACGAGCAGTACTTC CASSLAETGTYEQYF . TRBV7-9 TRBD1 TRBJ2-7
TGTGCCAGCAGTTTATCTACAGGGCCGTGGGAAAAACTGTTTTTT CASSLSTGPWEKLFF . TRBV27 . TRBJ1-4
TGTGCCAGCAGCTCCTCCGAGGCCTACGAGCAGTACTTC CASSSSEAYEQYF . TRBV7-9 . TRBJ2-7
TGTGCCATCAGTCTACAGGGAAACTATGGCTACACCTTC CAISLQGNYGYTF . TRBV10-3 . TRBJ1-2
TGCAGCGCCGGACAGACCAATCAGCCCCAGCATTTT CSAGQTNQPQHF . TRBV29-1 . TRBJ1-5
TGTGCCAGCAGTTTATCTACAGGGGAAGAGGCTTTCTTT CASSLSTGEEAFF . TRBV12-3/TRBV12-4 TRBD1 TRBJ1-1
TGTGCCAGCAGCTTTCCAGGAAATGGGAACACTGAAGCTTTCTTT CASSFPGNGNTEAFF . TRBV7-9 . TRBJ1-1
TGTGCCAGCAGCGTAGGGGACAGGGGGCAGGGGGCCTACACCTTC CASSVGDRGQGAYTF . TRBV9 TRBD1 TRBJ1-2
TGTGCCAGCAGCTTAGGTGGGAGCGACTATGGCTACACCTTC CASSLGGSDYGYTF once TRBV11-2 . TRBJ1-2
TGTGCCAGCAGTTATAGCGGGGGCTCCTACGAGCAGTACTTC CASSYSGGSYEQYF . TRBV11-1 TRBD2 TRBJ2-7
TGTGCCAGCAGCCCTCTCTTGGGACTAGCTGATGAGCAGTTCTTC CASSPLLGLADEQFF . TRBV5-6 TRBD2 TRBJ2-1
TGTGCCATCAGCATAGAGAAGGAGGGCTACACCTTC CAISIEKEGYTF . TRBV10-3 . TRBJ1-2
TGTGCCAGCAGCTCCGGGATGAATGGCTACACCTTC CASSSGMNGYTF . TRBV5-4 . TRBJ1-2
TGTGCCAGCAGTTACTCGTATGGGGCGGCAGAGACCCAGTACTTC CASSYSYGAAETQYF . TRBV6-5 . TRBJ2-5
TGTGCCAGCTACCAACCCCCTCAGAGCACAGATACGCAGTATTTT CASYQPPQSTDTQYF . TRBV7-8 . TRBJ2-3
TGTGCCAGCAGACAGGGTAGTTTCAAAGAGACCCAGTACTTC CASRQGSFKETQYF . TRBV7-9 . TRBJ2-5
TGTGCCATCAGCCGCGGACAGCTTCAAGAGACCCAGTACTTC CAISRGQLQETQYF . TRBV10-3 . TRBJ2-5
TGCAGCGTTTTAAGCGCCACAGAGCAGTTCTTC CSVLSATEQFF . TRBV29-1 . TRBJ2-1
TGTGCCAGCAGCTCTTCTAGCGGGAGGGGGGATACGCAGTATTTT CASSSSSGRGDTQYF few TRBV11-3 TRBD2 TRBJ2-3
TGCAGCGTTGAGGGCAGGAGGTACGAGCAGTACTTC CSVEGRRYEQYF . TRBV29-1 . TRBJ2-7
TGCAGCGTTGAAGGGGGGGAAGGCTATGGCTACACCTTC CSVEGGEGYGYTF once TRBV29-1 . TRBJ1-2
TGTGCCAGCAGCTTGGTTAGCGGGAACACCGGGGAGCTGTTTTTT CASSLVSGNTGELFF . TRBV7-9 . TRBJ2-2
TGCGCCAGCAGTGCAGGAAGCTTCTATGGCTACACCTTC CASSAGSFYGYTF few TRBV10-2 . TRBJ1-2
TGTGCCAGCAGCTTACAGGGATACACTGAAGCTTTCTTT CASSLQGYTEAFF . TRBV2 . TRBJ1-1
TGTGCCAGCAGTTTAAAGGCAGGGGGCCCCTACGAGCAGTACTTC CASSLKAGGPYEQYF . TRBV27 TRBD1 TRBJ2-7
TGTGCCAGCAGCCTCGAGACAGATAATTCACCCCTCCACTTT CASSLETDNSPLHF once TRBV7-9 . TRBJ1-6
TGTGCCAGCTCTAGAATTGAGGGGGCGAATAACGAGCAGTACTTC CASSRIEGANNEQYF many TRBV18 TRBD1 TRBJ2-7
TGTGCCAGCAGCTTAAGGGACTCCAAGGTCGGGGAGCTGTTTTTT CASSLRDSKVGELFF . TRBV11-1 . TRBJ2-2
TGTGCCAGTAGTATAAACAGGGGGAGCCCCTACGAGCAGTACTTC CASSINRGSPYEQYF . TRBV19 TRBD1 TRBJ2-7
TGTGCCAGTACGACAGGGGAGTTCCATCAGCCCCAGCATTTT CASTTGEFHQPQHF . TRBV19 TRBD1 TRBJ1-5
TGTGCCAGCTCACCAGGACAGGGCCGATCCTACAATGAGCAGTTCTTC CASSPGQGRSYNEQFF once TRBV18 TRBD1 TRBJ2-1
TGTGCCTGGTCCAAGGACAGCTCTGGAAACACCATATATTTT CAWSKDSSGNTIYF . TRBV30 . TRBJ1-3
TGTGCCAGCAGCCAGACGACTACTAGCGGATACAATGAGCAGTTCTTC CASSQTTTSGYNEQFF . TRBV3-1/TRBV3-2 TRBD2 TRBJ2-1
TGCGCCAGCAGCTTGGAGACAGCCAATAACTATGGCTACACCTTC CASSLETANNYGYTF . TRBV5-1 . TRBJ1-2
TGTGCCAGCAGCCAAGGGCCTAGCGGGGCGCAAACCTACGAGCAGTACTTC CASSQGPSGAQTYEQYF . TRBV3-1/TRBV3-2 TRBD2 TRBJ2-7
TGTGCCAGCAACCTAGGGGGCGAAGGAGAGACCCAGTACTTC CASNLGGEGETQYF . TRBV28 TRBD1 TRBJ2-5
TGTGCCAGTGAACCATTCCACAGGAAGATCAACACTGAAGCTTTCTTT CASEPFHRKINTEAFF . TRBV7-2 . TRBJ1-1
TGTGCCAGCCAAACCGGGACACCGAAGAACAATCAGCCCCAGCATTTT CASQTGTPKNNQPQHF . TRBV6-4 . TRBJ1-5
TGTGCCAGCAGCTTCAGTGTAGCGGGAGGTTATCAAGAGACCCAGTACTTC CASSFSVAGGYQETQYF . TRBV5-4 TRBD2 TRBJ2-5
TGTGCCAGCAGTTTGAGCGGGGGTCCCGCCTACGAGCAGTACTTC CASSLSGGPAYEQYF . TRBV28 TRBD2 TRBJ2-7
TGTGCCAGCAGTTTTTCCGGACTAGCGGGAGCCCGGGAGCAGTACTTC CASSFSGLAGAREQYF . TRBV27 TRBD2 TRBJ2-7
TGCGCCAGCAGCCAAGAGAAGGACCGGGGGTGGTACGAGCAGTACTTC CASSQEKDRGWYEQYF . TRBV4-1 . TRBJ2-7
TGTGCCAGTAGCAGGAGGGGTGACAGTAACTACGAGCAGTACTTC CASSRRGDSNYEQYF . TRBV19 . TRBJ2-7
TGTGCCAGCAGTCCCGGGACAAGATATGGCTACACCTTC CASSPGTRYGYTF . TRBV28 . TRBJ1-2
TGTGCCAGCAGTTTAAACCCGGGCTACGAGCAGTACTTC CASSLNPGYEQYF . TRBV28 . TRBJ2-7
TGTGCCAGCAGGCGTTCACAGGGTCGGGGAGAAAAACTGTTTTTT CASRRSQGRGEKLFF . TRBV3-1/TRBV3-2 . TRBJ1-4